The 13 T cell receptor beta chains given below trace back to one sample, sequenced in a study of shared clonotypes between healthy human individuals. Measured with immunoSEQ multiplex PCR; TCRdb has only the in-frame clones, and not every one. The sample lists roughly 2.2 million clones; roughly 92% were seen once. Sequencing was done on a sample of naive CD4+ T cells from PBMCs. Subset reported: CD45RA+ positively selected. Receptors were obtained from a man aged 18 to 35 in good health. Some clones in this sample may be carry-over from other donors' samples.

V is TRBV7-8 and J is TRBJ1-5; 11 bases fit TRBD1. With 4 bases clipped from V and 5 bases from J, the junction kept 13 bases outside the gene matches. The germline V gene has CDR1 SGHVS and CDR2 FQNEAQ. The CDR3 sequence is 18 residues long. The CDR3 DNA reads TGTGCCAGCAGCTCCGACCCATCTGGGGGACAGGGGGATCAGCCCCAGCATTTT. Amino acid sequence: CASSSDPSGGQGDQPQHF.

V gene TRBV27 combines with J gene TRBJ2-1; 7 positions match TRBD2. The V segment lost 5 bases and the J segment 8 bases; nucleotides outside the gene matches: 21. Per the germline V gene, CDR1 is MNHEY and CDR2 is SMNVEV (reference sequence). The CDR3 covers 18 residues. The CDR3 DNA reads TGTGCCAGCAGTCGTCCGGGGGTTATGCGGGGGAGAGTCGATGAGCAGTTCTTC. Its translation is CASSRPGVMRGRVDEQFF.

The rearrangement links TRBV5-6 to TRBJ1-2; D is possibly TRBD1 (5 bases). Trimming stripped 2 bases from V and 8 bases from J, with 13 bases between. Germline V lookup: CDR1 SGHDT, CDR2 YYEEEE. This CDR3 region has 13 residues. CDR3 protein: CASSFSTRGGYTF. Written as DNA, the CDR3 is TGTGCCAGCAGCTTTTCGACGAGGGGAGGCTACACCTTC.

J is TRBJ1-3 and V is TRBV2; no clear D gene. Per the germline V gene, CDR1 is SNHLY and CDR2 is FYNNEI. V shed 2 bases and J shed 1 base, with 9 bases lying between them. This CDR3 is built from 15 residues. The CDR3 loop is CASSEQRGSGNTIYF. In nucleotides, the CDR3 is TGTGCCAGCAGTGAACAACGGGGATCTGGAAACACCATATATTTT.

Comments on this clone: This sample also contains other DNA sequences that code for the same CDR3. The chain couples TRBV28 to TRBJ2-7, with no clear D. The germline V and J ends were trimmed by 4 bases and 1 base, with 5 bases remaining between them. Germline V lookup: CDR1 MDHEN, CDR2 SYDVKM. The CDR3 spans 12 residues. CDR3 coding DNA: TGTGCCAGCAGTTCTTTTTCCTACGAGCAGTACTTC. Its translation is CASSSFSYEQYF.

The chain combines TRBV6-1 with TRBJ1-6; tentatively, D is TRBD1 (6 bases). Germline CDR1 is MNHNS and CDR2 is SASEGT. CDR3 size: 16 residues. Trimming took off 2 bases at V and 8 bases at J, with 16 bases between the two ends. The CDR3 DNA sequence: TGTGCCAGCAGTGAATGGAACAGGGTGGATGATTCACCCCTCCACTTT. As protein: CASSEWNRVDDSPLHF.

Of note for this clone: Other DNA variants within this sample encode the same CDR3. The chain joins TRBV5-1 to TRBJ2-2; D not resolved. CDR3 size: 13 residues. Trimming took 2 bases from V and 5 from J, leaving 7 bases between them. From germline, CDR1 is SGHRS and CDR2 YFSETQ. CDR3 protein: CASSFLGTGELFF. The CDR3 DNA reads TGCGCCAGCAGCTTCCTAGGAACCGGGGAGCTGTTTTTT.

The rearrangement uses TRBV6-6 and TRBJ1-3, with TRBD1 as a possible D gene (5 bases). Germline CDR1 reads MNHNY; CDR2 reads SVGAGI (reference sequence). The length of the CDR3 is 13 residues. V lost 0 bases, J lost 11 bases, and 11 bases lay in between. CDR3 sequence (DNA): TGTGCCAGCAGTTACTCCAGGGCTGACGCCATATATTTT. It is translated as CASSYSRADAIYF.

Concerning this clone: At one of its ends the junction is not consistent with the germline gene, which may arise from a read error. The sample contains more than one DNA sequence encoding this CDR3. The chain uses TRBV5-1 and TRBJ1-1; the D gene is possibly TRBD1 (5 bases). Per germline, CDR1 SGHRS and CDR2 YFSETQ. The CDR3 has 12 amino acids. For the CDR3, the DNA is TGCGCCAGCAGCTCCTTTACAGGTGAAGCTTTCTTC. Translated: CASSSFTGEAFF.

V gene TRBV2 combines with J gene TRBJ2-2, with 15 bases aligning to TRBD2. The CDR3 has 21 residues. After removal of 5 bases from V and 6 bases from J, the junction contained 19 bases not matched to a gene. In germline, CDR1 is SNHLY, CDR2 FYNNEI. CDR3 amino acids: CASSKRIRRGGLAGGAGELFF. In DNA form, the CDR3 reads TGTGCCAGCAGTAAAAGAATAAGAAGGGGAGGACTAGCGGGAGGGGCCGGGGAGCTGTTTTTT.

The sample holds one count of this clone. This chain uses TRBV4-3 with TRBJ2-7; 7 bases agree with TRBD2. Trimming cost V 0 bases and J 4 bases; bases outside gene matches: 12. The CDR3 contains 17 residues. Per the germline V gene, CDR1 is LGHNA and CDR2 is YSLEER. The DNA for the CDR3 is TGCGCCAGCAGCCAAGAACCTAGCGGATTCGGCGGTTACGAGCAGTACTTC. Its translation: CASSQEPSGFGGYEQYF.

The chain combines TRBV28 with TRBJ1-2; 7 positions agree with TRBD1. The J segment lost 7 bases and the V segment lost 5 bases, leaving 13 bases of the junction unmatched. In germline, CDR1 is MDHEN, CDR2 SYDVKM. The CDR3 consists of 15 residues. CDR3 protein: CASSTRGGLESGYTF. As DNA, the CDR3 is TGTGCCAGCAGTACCCGAGGGGGCCTCGAGAGTGGCTACACCTTC.

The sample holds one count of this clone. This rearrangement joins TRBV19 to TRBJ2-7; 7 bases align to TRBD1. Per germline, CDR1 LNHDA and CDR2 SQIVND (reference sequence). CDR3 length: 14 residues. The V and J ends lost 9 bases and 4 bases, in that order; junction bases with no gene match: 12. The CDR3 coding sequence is TGTGCCAGCAGAGACAGGGACATAAGATACGAGCAGTACTTC. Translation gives CASRDRDIRYEQYF.